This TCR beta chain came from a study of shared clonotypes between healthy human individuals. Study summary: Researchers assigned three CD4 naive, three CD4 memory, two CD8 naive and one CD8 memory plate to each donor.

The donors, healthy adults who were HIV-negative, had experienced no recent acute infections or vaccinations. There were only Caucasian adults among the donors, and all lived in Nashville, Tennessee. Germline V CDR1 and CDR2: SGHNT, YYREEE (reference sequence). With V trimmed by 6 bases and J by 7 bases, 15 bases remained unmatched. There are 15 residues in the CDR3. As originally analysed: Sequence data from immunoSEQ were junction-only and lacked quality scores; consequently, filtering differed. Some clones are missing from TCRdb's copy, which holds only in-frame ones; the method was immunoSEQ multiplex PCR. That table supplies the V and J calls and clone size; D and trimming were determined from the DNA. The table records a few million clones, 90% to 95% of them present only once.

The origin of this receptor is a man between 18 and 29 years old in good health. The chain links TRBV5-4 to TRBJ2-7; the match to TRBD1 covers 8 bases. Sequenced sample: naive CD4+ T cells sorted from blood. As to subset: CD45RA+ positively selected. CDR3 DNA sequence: TGTGCCAGCACCCGGGCCGGGACAGGTCTTCCAGAGCAGTACTTC. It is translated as CASTRAGTGLPEQYF.